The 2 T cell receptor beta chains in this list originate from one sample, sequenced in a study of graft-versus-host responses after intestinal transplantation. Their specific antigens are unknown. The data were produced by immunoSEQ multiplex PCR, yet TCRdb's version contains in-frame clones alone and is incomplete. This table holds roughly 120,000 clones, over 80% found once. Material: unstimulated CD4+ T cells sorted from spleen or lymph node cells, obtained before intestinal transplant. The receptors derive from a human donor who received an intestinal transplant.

DNA for the CDR3: TGTGCCAGCAGCCTCCGGACAGGGGCTGAAGCTTTCTTT. Protein sequence: CASSLRTGAEAFF. The chain has TRBV27 and TRBJ1-1, with 9 positions matching TRBD1. This CDR3 spans 13 amino acids. J was trimmed by 6 bases and V by 6 bases; bases with no gene match: 5. Germline V gene data show CDR1 as MNHEY and CDR2 as SMNVEV (reference sequence).

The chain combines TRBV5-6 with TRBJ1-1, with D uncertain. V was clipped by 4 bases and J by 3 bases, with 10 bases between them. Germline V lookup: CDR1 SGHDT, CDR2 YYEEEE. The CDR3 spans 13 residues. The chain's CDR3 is CASSGGWDTEAFF. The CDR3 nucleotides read TGTGCCAGCAGCGGTGGGTGGGACACTGAAGCTTTCTTT. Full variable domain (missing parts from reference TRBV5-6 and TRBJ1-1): DAGVTQSPTHLIKTRGQQVTLRCSPKSGHDTVSWYQQALGQGPQFIFQYYEEEERQRGNFPDRFSGHQFPNYSSELNVNALLLGDSALYLCASSGGWDTEAFFGQGTRLTVV.